This T cell receptor beta chain emerged from a study of blood T cell repertoires in COVID-19 (TCRdb year 2020). Concerning the study at large: Samples covering the acute and convalescent phases of COVID-19 were provided by collaborators in the United States, Italy and Spain. The material from the prospective study consisted of cDNA or gDNA derived from T cells, B-cell-depleted T cells, or PBMCs. Deeply sampled blood TCRbeta repertoires from subjects exposed to, actively infected with, or recovered from COVID-19 were included in the dataset. The repertoires were made available in a free public database intended to serve as a resource for research on the immune response to SARS-CoV-2. The samples were drawn from the first 160 participants of the ongoing ImmuneRACE study and from 1,200 or so subjects provided by 6 global collaborators. Sample metadata almost always included a de-identified subject ID, COVID-19 status, age in years and sex. HLA class I and class II types, where available, came from metadata supplied by the sample provider rather than from assay-based typing.

Findings and caveats that apply to the study as a whole: The amount of clinical and demographic metadata varied by source and participant and was provided uncurated.

Whole blood was collected in K2EDTA tubes by collaborating institutions according to the institutions' own protocols. For TCRbeta analysis, collaborators shipped samples in one of three forms: frozen whole blood, isolated PBMCs, or DNA extracted from either of those sample types. The immunoSEQ Assay, a bias-controlled multiplex PCR, was used to amplify TCRbeta CDR3 regions from genomic DNA. The authors' pipeline ran thus. Within the assay, amplification of reference gene primers was used to estimate how many nucleated cells each sample contained. To quantify the absolute abundance of each unique TCRbeta CDR3 rearrangement, sequence reads were collapsed and filtered. For each sample, productive Simpson clonality was calculated as the square root of Simpson's diversity index across productive rearrangements. The immuneACCESS repertoire file appears here via TCRdb, limited to in-frame rearrangements. These files lack a portion of the clones; in checked studies, under half of the deficit traces to unresolved V genes, and the cause of the others is not known. Clone size and the V and J calls come from that table; the DNA yielded D and trimming. The sample has more than 200,000 clones on record, roughly 83% of them singletons. The top ten constitute under 30% of the sample.

In the case of this clone: Its antigen is unknown. No much larger clone is present one base from it, and per-base qualities are unavailable.

At the junction V is shortened by 2 bases and J by 2 bases, with 16 bases in between. Its CDR3 holds 17 amino acids, cysteine through phenylalanine. The read is trimmed to its CDR3 DNA, 51 bases read in frame from base 1. CDR1 and CDR2 are drawn from the germline V gene: SGHTA, FQGTGA. The source is a man aged 35-49 years with acute or convalescent COVID-19. Sequencing was done on a sample of peripheral blood. The rearranged chain carries TRBV7-3 and TRBJ2-1; TRBD1 is a weak D gene call, 6 bases matching. Here is the DNA: TGTGCCAGCAGCTTAGCTCGGCCACAGGGAACCTACAATGAGCAGTTCTTC. Translation gives CASSLARPQGTYNEQFF.